Below, 15 T cell receptor beta chains from the same sample are listed, as sequenced in a study of cytomegalovirus exposure and HLA in healthy donors. Vbeta (60) and Jbeta (13) primers were used in the PCR. Some clones are missing from TCRdb's copy, which holds only in-frame ones; the method was immunoSEQ multiplex PCR. The sample carries 120,000 to 150,000 clones, roughly 80% recorded once. The sequenced sample was PBMCs. Receptors were obtained from a woman aged 35 to 49 in good health and CMV-seropositive.

This clone was detected a few times. The chain recombines TRBV9 with TRBJ1-2; no clear D gene. Per germline, CDR1 SGDLS and CDR2 YYNGEE. Trimming stripped 0 bases from V and 1 base from J, with 4 bases between. The CDR3 totals 13 residues. The CDR3 loop reads CASSVGVNYGYTF. The CDR3 coding sequence is TGTGCCAGCAGCGTAGGAGTTAACTATGGCTACACCTTC.

The V and J genes are TRBV5-4 and TRBJ2-3; a possible D gene is TRBD1 (5 bases). The V end lost 3 bases, the J end lost 1 base, and 15 bases lay between the germline ends. The length of the CDR3 is 16 residues. Germline V gives CDR1 SGHNT, CDR2 YYREEE (reference sequence). For the CDR3, the DNA is TGTGCCAGCAGCTCTCAGGGCCGTGGGGGCACAGATACGCAGTATTTT. This codes for CASSSQGRGGTDTQYF.

The chain joins TRBV18 to TRBJ1-2; 8 bases map to TRBD1. V shed 6 bases and J 8 bases; nucleotides not matched to a gene: 11. The CDR3 loop spans 14 amino acids. CDR1 is KGHSH and CDR2 is LQKENI in the germline V gene. DNA for the CDR3: TGTGCCAGCTCGACGGGGACAGGCTCCTGGGGCTACACCTTC. Translating gives CASSTGTGSWGYTF.

CDR3 nucleotide sequence: TGTGCCAGCAGTGATTTGAGGAGCAATGAGCAGTTCTTC. This translates into CASSDLRSNEQFF. This chain connects TRBV2 to TRBJ2-1, with D unresolved. The CDR3 loop spans 13 amino acids. Germline-derived CDR1 and CDR2 are SNHLY and FYNNEI. With 3 bases removed from V and 6 bases from J, the gap between germline ends came to 9 bases.

On this clone itself: At one end the junction does not follow the germline gene, possibly because of a read error. The gene calls are TRBV6-4 and TRBJ2-1; D gene uncertain. The CDR3 has 14 amino acids. Per the germline V gene, CDR1 is MRHNA and CDR2 is SNTAGT. The CDR3 sequence is CASWACGSYDEQFF. In nucleotides, the CDR3 is TGTGCCAGCTGGGCTTGTGGATCCTACGATGAGCAGTTCTTC.

The chain recombines TRBV29-1 with TRBJ1-1; D is undetermined. The V gene's germline CDR1 is SQVTM and CDR2 ANQGSEA. V shed 0 bases and J shed 4 bases, with 12 bases lying between them. The CDR3 contains 14 residues. The CDR3 DNA is TGCAGCGTTGAAGAGAATTTAACGGGCACTGAAGCTTTCTTT. Protein sequence: CSVEENLTGTEAFF.

The J gene is TRBJ1-2, the V gene TRBV30; tentative D call: TRBD1 (6 bases). CDR3 length: 12 amino acids. The germline V and J ends were trimmed by 0 bases and 7 bases, with 9 bases remaining between them. CDR1 is GTSNPN and CDR2 is SVGIG in the germline V gene (reference sequence). In nucleotides, the CDR3 is TGTGCCTGGAGTGTAGCAGGGGCTGGCTACACCTTC. This codes for CAWSVAGAGYTF.

The J gene is TRBJ2-3, the V gene TRBV6-5; 9 bases align to TRBD2. V lost 2 bases and J lost 6; bases outside the gene matches: 9. Germline CDR1 MNHEY, CDR2 SVGAGI. The CDR3 runs 16 residues. The CDR3 DNA reads TGTGCCAGCAGTTACCTTTTGCGGGGGGGCAAGGATACGCAGTATTTT. It specifies CASSYLLRGGKDTQYF.

The chain recombines TRBV5-1 with TRBJ2-1; D call uncertain. Germline V lookup: CDR1 SGHRS, CDR2 YFSETQ. V was clipped by 2 bases and J by 5 bases, with 11 bases between them. The CDR3 consists of 14 residues. The CDR3 sequence is CASSFSTSDNEQFF. The DNA for the CDR3 is TGCGCCAGCAGCTTTTCTACCTCGGACAATGAGCAGTTCTTC.

Only a few counts were recorded for this clone. This rearrangement joins TRBV6-1 to TRBJ1-3; D remains ambiguous. V dropped 0 bases and J dropped 8 bases, with 8 bases sitting between them. The CDR3 has 13 residues. Germline V CDR1 and CDR2: MNHNS, SASEGT. The CDR3 loop is CASSEAFGDTIYF. In DNA form, the CDR3 reads TGTGCCAGCAGTGAAGCGTTCGGAGACACCATATATTTT.

The sample holds a few counts of this clone. This sequence joins TRBV21-1 and TRBJ1-2; TRBD1, the table's D call, was not compared with the DNA. TRBV21-1 corresponds to a pseudogene. CDR3 length: 16 amino acids. The CDR3 coding sequence is TGTGCCAGCAGCAAAGAAGCCAATTACAGGGCGGAGGGCTACACCTTC. Amino acids: CASSKEANYRAEGYTF.

The J gene is TRBJ1-3, the V gene TRBV5-1; unclear D gene. The germline V and J ends were trimmed by 0 bases and 0 bases, with 7 bases remaining between them. This CDR3 is built from 15 residues. CDR1 is SGHRS, CDR2 YFSETQ, per germline. The CDR3 sequence: CASSLDGYSGNTIYF. DNA of the CDR3: TGCGCCAGCAGCTTGGACGGGTACTCTGGAAACACCATATATTTT.

This rearrangement joins TRBV19 to TRBJ2-1; tentative D call: TRBD1 (5 bases). Germline loops: CDR1 LNHDA, CDR2 SQIVND (reference sequence). The CDR3 loop spans 15 amino acids. Trimming shortened V by 0 bases and J by 4 bases, and 10 bases separated the two germline ends. The CDR3 DNA sequence: TGTGCCAGTAGTATAGATCTGAGACAGTACAATGAGCAGTTCTTC. Translation: CASSIDLRQYNEQFF.

This clone came up once. V gene TRBV5-1 combines with J gene TRBJ2-7, with 12 bases lining up with TRBD2. CDR1 and CDR2 (germline): SGHRS, YFSETQ. The V segment lost 5 bases and the J segment 0 bases; nucleotides outside the gene matches: 3. The CDR3 sequence is 15 residues long. DNA of the CDR3: TGCGCCAGCAGTACTAGCGGGGGGAGCTCCTACGAGCAGTACTTC. This encodes CASSTSGGSSYEQYF. The full variable domain, its missing parts supplied by reference TRBV5-1 and TRBJ2-7, is KAGVTQTPRYLIKTRGQQVTLSCSPISGHRSVSWYQQTPGQGLQFLFEYFSETQRNKGNFPGRFSGRQFSNSRSEMNVSTLELGDSALYLCASSTSGGSSYEQYFGPGTRLTVT.

The chain combines TRBV7-2 with TRBJ2-1; D remains unclear. Germline CDR1 reads SGHTA; CDR2 reads FQGNSA. The CDR3 sequence is 15 residues long. Trimming pared 5 bases from V and 1 base from J, leaving 12 bases between. The CDR3 DNA sequence: TGTGCCAGCAGCCCATCACAGTCTTCCTACAATGAGCAGTTCTTC. This sequence encodes CASSPSQSSYNEQFF.